This is a list of T cell receptor beta chains from one sample in a study of T cell responses to AZD1222 COVID-19 vaccine. Sequencing was performed with immunoSEQ multiplex PCR; in TCRdb, only in-frame clones are kept and a portion is missing. The sample consists of 95,000 to 100,000 clones, about nine tenths of them appearing once. The sample was peripheral blood, taken 28 days after the second AZD1222 dose. These receptors came from an adult who received the AZD1222 COVID-19 vaccine. The CDR3 runs from the conserved cysteine through the conserved F or W. The D gene is left open where the match is weak. A clone size is listed for some rows: how often the clone was seen (once, few, many), or a class if it is expanded.

>TRBD2|TRBV29-1|TRBJ2-2|NA
CSVALGLAGTGELFF
TGCAGCGTTGCTCTGGGACTAGCGGGCACCGGGGAGCTGTTTTTT
>NA|TRBV10-3|TRBJ1-3|NA
CAIAAKLGAGGNTIYF
TGTGCCATCGCGGCGAAACTAGGGGCGGGTGGAAACACCATATATTTT
>NA|TRBV19|TRBJ2-3|NA
CASSNPGSGSTDTQYF
TGTGCCAGTAGTAACCCGGGTAGCGGCAGCACAGATACGCAGTATTTT
>TRBD2|TRBV12-3/TRBV12-4|TRBJ2-2|NA
CASRPREAGELFF
TGTGCCAGCAGGCCACGGGAGGCCGGGGAGCTGTTTTTT
>NA|TRBV29-1|TRBJ1-4|NA
CSGLTPSSGEKLFF
TGCAGCGGCCTAACCCCCAGTTCTGGTGAAAAACTGTTTTTT
>TRBD1|TRBV7-8|TRBJ1-6|NA
CASSLVGRGLSPLHF
TGTGCCAGCAGCTTAGTAGGCAGGGGGCTCTCACCCCTCCACTTT
>TRBD1|TRBV7-9|TRBJ2-7|NA
CASSSTGVDEQYF
TGTGCCAGCAGCTCGACAGGGGTGGACGAGCAGTACTTC
>TRBD1|TRBV5-1|TRBJ1-2|NA
CASSLGDSQIYGYTF
TGCGCCAGCAGCTTGGGGGACAGTCAAATCTATGGCTACACCTTC
>NA|TRBV3-1/TRBV3-2|TRBJ1-1|once
CASSWQVRTEAFF
TGTGCCAGCAGTTGGCAGGTTAGAACTGAAGCTTTCTTT
>NA|TRBV6-5|TRBJ1-3|NA
CASSLDYVVRGNTIYF
TGTGCCAGCAGTTTAGATTATGTAGTTAGGGGAAACACCATATATTTT
>NA|TRBV18|TRBJ1-1|NA
CASSPFWGTEAFF
TGTGCCAGCTCCCCTTTCTGGGGCACTGAAGCTTTCTTT
>TRBD1|TRBV9|TRBJ2-7|once
CASSFGQGPRYEQYF
TGTGCCAGCAGCTTCGGACAGGGTCCTAGGTACGAGCAGTACTTC
>NA|TRBV12-2|TRBJ1-1|NA
CASRLQQGIREAFF
TGTGCAAGTCGCCTACAACAGGGGATACGTGAAGCTTTCTTT
>TRBD1|TRBV10-3|TRBJ1-6|NA
CAISDETGVYNSPLHF
TGTGCCATCAGTGACGAGACAGGGGTCTATAATTCACCCCTCCACTTT
>TRBD1|TRBV18|TRBJ2-7|NA
CASSPTGATLEQYF
TGTGCCAGCTCTCCGACAGGGGCCACCCTCGAGCAGTACTTC
>TRBD2|TRBV7-8|TRBJ2-3|once
CASSPTRGRVTDTQYF
TGTGCCAGCAGCCCAACCCGCGGGAGGGTCACAGATACGCAGTATTTT
>NA|TRBV11-2|TRBJ1-2|NA
CASSRGGQGSRYGYTF
TGTGCCAGCAGCCGTGGAGGCCAGGGGAGCCGTTATGGCTACACCTTC
>TRBD1|TRBV2|TRBJ1-1|NA
CASSLDRADTEAFF
TGTGCCAGCAGTTTGGACAGGGCGGACACTGAAGCTTTCTTT
>NA|TRBV21-1|TRBJ2-2|NA
CASEQGVNTGELFF
TGTGCCAGCGAGCAGGGGGTAAACACCGGGGAGCTGTTTTTT
>NA|TRBV7-2|TRBJ2-2|NA
CASSSGTRLTGELFF
TGTGCCAGCAGCTCGGGGACCAGGTTAACCGGGGAGCTGTTTTTT
>NA|TRBV9|TRBJ1-2|NA
CASSVEGSQGWYGYTF
TGTGCCAGCAGCGTAGAAGGCTCTCAGGGGTGGTATGGCTACACCTTC
>TRBD2|TRBV12-3/TRBV12-4|TRBJ2-1|NA
CASSLGLAGQFF
TGTGCCAGCAGTCTGGGACTAGCGGGGCAGTTCTTC
>NA|TRBV29-1|TRBJ2-7|NA
CSVVPSASYEQYF
TGCAGCGTTGTCCCTAGCGCCTCCTACGAGCAGTACTTC
>NA|TRBV10-2|TRBJ1-5|NA
CASTDSNQPQHF
TGCGCCAGCACAGATAGCAATCAGCCCCAGCATTTT
>NA|TRBV29-1|TRBJ2-2|NA
CSVEARPGELFF
TGCAGCGTTGAAGCTCGTCCCGGGGAGCTGTTTTTT
>NA|TRBV6-6|TRBJ2-7|NA
CASSYVQSGYEQYF
TGTGCCAGCAGTTACGTGCAATCTGGGTACGAGCAGTACTTC
>TRBD2|TRBV2|TRBJ2-1|NA
CASSEGLAVYEQFF
TGTGCCAGCAGTGAGGGACTAGCAGTCTATGAGCAGTTCTTC
>NA|TRBV30|TRBJ1-3|once
CAWSMSGNTIYF
TGTGCCTGGTCAATGTCTGGAAACACCATATATTTT
>TRBD2|TRBV10-3|TRBJ2-1|once
CAVQAGDSSYNEQFF
TGTGCCGTACAGGCGGGAGATAGCTCCTACAATGAGCAGTTCTTC
>TRBD1|TRBV27|TRBJ2-1|NA
CASSLYGTDTYNEQFF
TGTGCCAGCAGTTTATACGGGACAGACACCTACAATGAGCAGTTCTTC
>NA|TRBV6-5|TRBJ2-1|NA
CASSMDRNNEQFF
TGTGCCAGCAGTATGGACAGAAACAATGAGCAGTTCTTC
>TRBD1|TRBV5-1|TRBJ1-2|NA
CASSQQGDRGANGYTF
TGCGCCAGCAGCCAGCAGGGGGACAGGGGCGCTAATGGCTACACCTTC
>TRBD1|TRBV2|TRBJ1-1|NA
CASSVGQGPVGTEAFF
TGTGCCAGCAGCGTCGGACAGGGGCCGGTGGGCACTGAAGCTTTCTTT
>NA|TRBV5-5|TRBJ1-5|NA
CASTPTAGSNQPQHF
TGTGCCAGCACTCCAACAGCGGGGAGCAATCAGCCCCAGCATTTT
>TRBD2|TRBV6-1|TRBJ2-5|NA
CASSELAGGPETQYF
TGTGCCAGCAGTGAACTAGCGGGAGGGCCAGAGACCCAGTACTTC
>NA|TRBV10-3|TRBJ2-7|NA
CAIMNRGGYEQYF
TGTGCCATCATGAACAGGGGAGGCTACGAGCAGTACTTC
>NA|TRBV28|TRBJ1-2|NA
CASDRAGHFYGYTF
TGTGCCAGCGATCGAGCGGGCCATTTCTATGGCTACACCTTC
>NA|TRBV6-5|TRBJ2-1|NA
CASRDGYNEQFF
TGTGCCAGCAGGGACGGGTACAATGAGCAGTTCTTC
>NA|TRBV9|TRBJ2-1|NA
CASSVTLSTSNEQFF
TGTGCCAGCAGCGTTACTTTGAGTACGAGCAATGAGCAGTTCTTC
>NA|TRBV7-2|TRBJ1-2|NA
CASSGDVRGYTF
TGTGCCAGCAGCGGGGACGTGCGTGGCTACACCTTC
>NA|TRBV7-2|TRBJ2-5|NA
CASSDGTSRTQYF
TGTGCCAGCAGCGACGGGACTTCGAGGACCCAGTACTTC
>TRBD1|TRBV10-3|TRBJ2-2|NA
CAISGLIQGESTGELFF
TGTGCCATCAGTGGATTAATACAGGGGGAAAGCACCGGGGAGCTGTTTTTT
>TRBD1|TRBV5-1|TRBJ2-1|NA
CASSFLGQGGNEQFF
TGCGCCAGCAGCTTCCTCGGACAGGGGGGCAATGAGCAGTTCTTC
>NA|TRBV18|TRBJ2-1|NA
CASSSTTYEQFF
TGTGCCAGCTCATCCACCACGTATGAGCAGTTCTTC
>NA|TRBV6-1|TRBJ1-5|NA
CASSDSNQPQHF
TGTGCCAGCAGTGACAGTAATCAGCCCCAGCATTTT
>NA|TRBV6-4|TRBJ1-6|few
CASSAGGTNSPLHF
TGTGCCAGCAGTGCTGGAGGGACTAATTCACCCCTCCACTTT
>TRBD1|TRBV6-5|TRBJ1-2|NA
CASSYSRTGGGYGYTF
TGTGCCAGCAGTTACTCTCGGACAGGGGGCGGCTATGGCTACACCTTC
>TRBD2|TRBV10-3|TRBJ2-2|NA
CAITGGLAGSNAGELFF
TGTGCCATCACGGGAGGACTAGCGGGGTCCAACGCCGGGGAGCTGTTTTTT
>TRBD1|TRBV10-3|TRBJ1-1|NA
CAIRPTGVNTEAFF
TGTGCCATCAGGCCGACAGGGGTGAACACTGAAGCTTTCTTT
>NA|TRBV9|TRBJ1-2|NA
CASSVVVGARNYGYTF
TGTGCCAGCAGCGTAGTTGTGGGGGCGCGGAACTATGGCTACACCTTC
>NA|TRBV5-4|TRBJ2-7|NA
CASSPGGFEQYF
TGTGCCAGTTCCCCTGGGGGATTCGAGCAGTACTTC
>NA|TRBV5-4|TRBJ2-7|NA
CASSRGFGEQYF
TGTGCCAGCAGCCGGGGGTTTGGCGAGCAGTACTTC
>TRBD1|TRBV27|TRBJ1-3|once
CASSLRPGTGNTIYF
TGTGCCAGCAGTTTACGTCCCGGGACAGGGAACACCATATATTTT
>TRBD1|TRBV6-5|TRBJ2-1|NA
CASRPGQGVNEQFF
TGTGCCAGCAGACCGGGACAGGGGGTAAATGAGCAGTTCTTC
>TRBD1|TRBV5-1|TRBJ2-7|NA
CASSLGTGGTYEQYF
TGCGCCAGCAGCCTCGGGACAGGGGGCACCTACGAGCAGTACTTC